The present T cell receptor (beta chain) was sequenced within a study of shared clonotypes between healthy human individuals. Study-level findings and limits: A generally larger estimated richness was seen in naive subsets than in memory subsets. It was anticipated that sequencing depth would influence how many clonotypes donors shared.

With 11 bases clipped from V and 6 bases from J, the junction kept 9 bases outside the gene matches. Germline CDR1 reads MNHEY; CDR2 reads SVGAGI. CDR3 length: 13 residues. As for this clone: No antigen is known for it.

Repertoires were generated with immunoSEQ multiplex PCR, while TCRdb's copy carries only in-frame clones and drops some. The sample contains roughly 300,000 clones, around 87% of which appear only once. CD8 memory combined CD45RO+ cells with CCR7-negative CD45RA+ TemRA cells. The gene calls are TRBV6-5 and TRBJ2-2; 7 positions match TRBD1. The sequencing input was memory CD8+ T cells sorted from blood. Subset reported: CD45RO+ cells pooled with CCR7-negative TemRA cells. This receptor was obtained from a man between 18 and 35 years old in good health. CDR3 residues: CAPHRGCAGELFF. The CDR3 region has the DNA TGTGCCCCACACAGGGGATGCGCCGGGGAGCTGTTTTTT.